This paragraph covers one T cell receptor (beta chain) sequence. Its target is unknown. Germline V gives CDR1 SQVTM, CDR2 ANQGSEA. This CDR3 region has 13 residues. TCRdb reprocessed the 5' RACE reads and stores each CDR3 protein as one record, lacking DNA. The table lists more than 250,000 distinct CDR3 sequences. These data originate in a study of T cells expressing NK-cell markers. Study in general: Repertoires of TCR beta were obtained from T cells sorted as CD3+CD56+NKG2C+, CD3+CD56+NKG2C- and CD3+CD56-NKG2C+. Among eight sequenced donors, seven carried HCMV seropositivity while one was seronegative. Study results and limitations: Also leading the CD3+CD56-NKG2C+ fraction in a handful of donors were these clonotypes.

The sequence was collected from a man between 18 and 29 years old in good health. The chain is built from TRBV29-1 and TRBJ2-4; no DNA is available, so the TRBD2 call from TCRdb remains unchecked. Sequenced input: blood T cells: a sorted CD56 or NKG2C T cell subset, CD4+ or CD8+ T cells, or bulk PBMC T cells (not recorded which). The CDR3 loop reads CSASDSTGNIQYF.